This paragraph covers one T cell receptor (beta chain) sequence. The antigen is not known. Germline CDR1 and CDR2: WNHNN and SYGVQD (reference sequence). The ends were cut back, 5 bases at V and 4 bases at J, with 9 bases in the middle. The length of the CDR3 is 12 residues. The data belong to a study of cytomegalovirus exposure and HLA in healthy donors. General observations from the study: Rare TCR sequences dominated, though some public TCRs recurred in many donors. Cytomegalovirus status was reportedly diagnosed by the classifier with high specificity and sensitivity. Overall, roughly 150 TCR beta chains were annotated as cytomegalovirus-associated.

Profiled with immunoSEQ multiplex PCR; TCRdb holds only in-frame clones, not every one. Of 150,000 to 180,000 clones in the sample, roughly 86% were seen once. The sequenced material came from PBMCs. The receptor comes from a human donor in good health. The J gene is TRBJ2-7, the V gene TRBV10-1; D is undetermined. Here the CDR3 DNA reads TGCGCCAGCAGTATGGGCCTGTACGAGCAGTACTTC. Amino acid sequence: CASSMGLYEQYF.